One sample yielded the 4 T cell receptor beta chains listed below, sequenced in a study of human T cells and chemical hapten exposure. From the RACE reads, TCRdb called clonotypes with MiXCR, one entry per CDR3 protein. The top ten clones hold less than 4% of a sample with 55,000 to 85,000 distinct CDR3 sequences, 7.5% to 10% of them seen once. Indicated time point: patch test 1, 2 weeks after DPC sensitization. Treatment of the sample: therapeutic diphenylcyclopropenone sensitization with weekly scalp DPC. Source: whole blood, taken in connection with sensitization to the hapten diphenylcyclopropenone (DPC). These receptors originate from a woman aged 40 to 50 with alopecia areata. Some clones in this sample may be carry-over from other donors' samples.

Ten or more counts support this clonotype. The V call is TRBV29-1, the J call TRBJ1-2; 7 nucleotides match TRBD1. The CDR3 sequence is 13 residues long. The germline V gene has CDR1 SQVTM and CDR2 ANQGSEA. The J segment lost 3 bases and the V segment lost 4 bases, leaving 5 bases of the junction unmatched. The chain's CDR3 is CSVVDRADYGYTF. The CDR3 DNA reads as TGCAGCGTTGTTGACAGGGCGGACTATGGCTACACCTTC.

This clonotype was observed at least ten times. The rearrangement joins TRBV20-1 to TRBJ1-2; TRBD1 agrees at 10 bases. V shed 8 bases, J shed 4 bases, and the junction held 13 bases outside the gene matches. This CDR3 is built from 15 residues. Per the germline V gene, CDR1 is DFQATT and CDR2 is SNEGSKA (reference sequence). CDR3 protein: CSRIGTGVNSYGYTF. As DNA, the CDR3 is TGCAGTAGGATCGGGACAGGGGTTAATAGCTATGGCTACACCTTC.

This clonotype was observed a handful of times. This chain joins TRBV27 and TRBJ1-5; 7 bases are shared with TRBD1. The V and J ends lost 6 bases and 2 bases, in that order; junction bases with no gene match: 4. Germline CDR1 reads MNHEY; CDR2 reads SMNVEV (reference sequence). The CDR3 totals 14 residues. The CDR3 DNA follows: TGTGCCAGCAGACTAGGACAGGGCAATCAGCCCCAGCATTTT. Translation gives CASRLGQGNQPQHF.

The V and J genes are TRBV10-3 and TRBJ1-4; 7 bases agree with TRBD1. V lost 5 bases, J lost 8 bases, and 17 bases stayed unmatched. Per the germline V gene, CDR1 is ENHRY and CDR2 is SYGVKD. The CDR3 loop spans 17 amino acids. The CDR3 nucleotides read TGTGCCATCAGTCCCGGGACAGTGGGCATCGTAAACGAAAAACTGTTTTTT. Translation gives CAISPGTVGIVNEKLFF.